These T cell receptor beta chains were read from a single sample in a study of identical twins. TCRdb recomputed calls from the 5' RACE reads with MiXCR, one row per CDR3 protein. The table shows hundreds of thousands of distinct CDR3 sequences, with around 12% occurring only once. This same sample was also part of a study on yellow fever vaccine responses in identical twins.

Sequencing was performed on PBMCs. The receptors originated from a woman between 18 and 30 years old in good health. CDR3s include the opening cysteine and the closing phenylalanine or tryptophan. The D gene is left open where the match is weak. Some rows have no size entry. The others give once, few or many, or a class for an expanded clone.

v_gene,abundance,len,d_gene,j_gene,CDR3nt,CDR3aa
TRBV20-1,few,17,TRBD2,TRBJ2-3,TGCAGTGCTAGAGAGATTGGACTAGCGGCTAGCACAGATACGCAGTATTTT,CSAREIGLAASTDTQYF
TRBV27,-,16,-,TRBJ2-2,TGTGCCAGCAGTCGAAGTTCAGGGGTTCAAGGCGGGGAGCTGTTTTTT,CASSRSSGVQGGELFF
TRBV19,-,16,TRBD1,TRBJ2-3,TGTGCCAGTAGTATCGGACAGGCCCCCCTTATAGATACGCAGTATTTT,CASSIGQAPLIDTQYF
TRBV6-5,-,16,TRBD2,TRBJ2-3,TGTGCCAGCAGTTACGCTGTAGCGGGAGAAGGAGATACGCAGTATTTT,CASSYAVAGEGDTQYF
TRBV9,few,15,-,TRBJ2-5,TGTGCCAGCAGTCCAATGGCGGGCAGGGGAGAGACCCAGTACTTC,CASSPMAGRGETQYF
TRBV2,-,18,TRBD2,TRBJ2-1,TGTGCCAGCAGTGAATTGGCGGGAGGCGCCAGCTCCTACAATGAGCAGTTCTTC,CASSELAGGASSYNEQFF
TRBV20-1,few,13,-,TRBJ2-1,TGCAGTGCTAGAGGGACTGCCCCCAATGAGCAGTTCTTC,CSARGTAPNEQFF
TRBV2,-,14,-,TRBJ1-2,TGTGCCAGCTCGGCGAATGAACCTAACTATGGCTACACCTTC,CASSANEPNYGYTF
TRBV11-2,few,15,TRBD2,TRBJ2-7,TGTGCCAGCAGCCAAGCGGCTAGCGGGATGCGCGAGCAGTACTTC,CASSQAASGMREQYF
TRBV6-1,few,15,TRBD2,TRBJ2-1,TGTGCCAGCAGCAAAGGCCTAGCGGGCCCCAATGAGCAGTTCTTC,CASSKGLAGPNEQFF
TRBV5-8,-,11,-,TRBJ2-7,TGTGCCAGCAGCTTGTTCCTCGAGCAGTACTTC,CASSLFLEQYF
TRBV6-2/TRBV6-3,-,15,-,TRBJ1-5,TGTGCCAGCAGTACAGGGTTGAGAAGGGATCAGCCCCAGCATTTT,CASSTGLRRDQPQHF
TRBV20-1,-,12,-,TRBJ2-5,TGCAGTGCTAGTTTCCGATTCGAGACCCAGTACTTC,CSASFRFETQYF
TRBV28,-,15,TRBD2,TRBJ2-1,TGTGCCAGCAGTTTAGTGACTAGCGGGGTCAATGAGCAGTTCTTC,CASSLVTSGVNEQFF
TRBV5-6,few,14,-,TRBJ1-5,TGTGCCAGCAGCCAACAGGGATACAATCAGCCCCAGCATTTT,CASSQQGYNQPQHF
TRBV2,few,15,-,TRBJ2-2,TGTGCCAGCAGTGAACGGACTGCTAACACCGGGGAGCTGTTTTTT,CASSERTANTGELFF
TRBV6-1,-,13,-,TRBJ2-1,TGTGCCACCCGCAACAGGGTAGGGAATGAGCAGTTCTTC,CATRNRVGNEQFF
TRBV6-5,few,16,TRBD2,TRBJ2-1,TGTGCCAGCAGTTACGCCCAACTAGCGGGGGCCAATGAGCAGTTCTTC,CASSYAQLAGANEQFF
TRBV11-2,-,19,-,TRBJ1-5,TGTGCCAGCAGCTTAGTTAGGACAGCCTACTCCCTGAGCAATCAGCCCCAGCATTTT,CASSLVRTAYSLSNQPQHF
TRBV7-6,few,16,-,TRBJ1-6,TGTGCCAGCAGCTTAGAGGGCACAGGAGGTGATTCACCCCTCCACTTT,CASSLEGTGGDSPLHF
TRBV5-1,few,16,-,TRBJ2-1,TGCGCCAGCCGCGGCCCTGGCTCCGGGAGTTACAATGAGCAGTTCTTC,CASRGPGSGSYNEQFF
TRBV20-1,-,18,TRBD1,TRBJ2-1,TGCAGTGCTAGCAGTCGGGTTCGGACAGGGGGTTCAGTCAATGAGCAGTTCTTC,CSASSRVRTGGSVNEQFF
TRBV9,-,15,TRBD2,TRBJ2-1,TGTGCCAGCAGCGTAGCTGTTAGCGGGAGGGTTGAGCAGTTCTTC,CASSVAVSGRVEQFF
TRBV5-5,few,17,TRBD1,TRBJ1-6,TGTGCCAGCAGCGAAAGGGACAGGCACCTTACAAATTCACCCCTCCACTTT,CASSERDRHLTNSPLHF
TRBV20-1,-,14,TRBD1,TRBJ2-6,TGCAGTGCTAGACACGGACAGGGGACCAACGTCCTGACTTTC,CSARHGQGTNVLTF
TRBV27,few,14,-,TRBJ2-7,TGTGCCAGCAGTTTAACACAGAAATCCTACGAGCAGTACTTC,CASSLTQKSYEQYF
TRBV18,few,15,TRBD1,TRBJ2-5,TGTGCCAGCTCACGACGACAGGGTGGCGGAGAGACCCAGTACTTC,CASSRRQGGGETQYF
TRBV27,few,15,-,TRBJ1-5,TGTGCCAGCAGCAAATGGGGCAGGAGCAATCAGCCCCAGCATTTT,CASSKWGRSNQPQHF
TRBV10-3,few,19,TRBD2,TRBJ2-2,TGTGCCATCACCCCCGGCGGGCTAGCGGGAGGGGCTCACACCGGGGAGCTGTTTTTT,CAITPGGLAGGAHTGELFF
TRBV7-9,few,16,TRBD1,TRBJ2-5,TGTGCCACCGACGGACAGGAGCGAACCTACCAAGAGACCCAGTACTTC,CATDGQERTYQETQYF
TRBV7-9,-,16,-,TRBJ2-6,TGTGCCAGCAGCTTAGATGGGGGACTTGGGGCCAACGTCCTGACTTTC,CASSLDGGLGANVLTF
TRBV4-1,-,14,-,TRBJ2-3,TGCGCCAGCAGCCAAGTGTTCGGATCAGATACGCAGTATTTT,CASSQVFGSDTQYF
TRBV29-1,-,16,TRBD1,TRBJ2-7,TGCAGCGCCCAGAGGACAGGGGGCCCTTCCTCCTACGAGCAGTACTTC,CSAQRTGGPSSYEQYF
TRBV12-3/TRBV12-4,-,12,-,TRBJ2-1,TGTGCCACGGGGATATCCTACAATGAGCAGTTCTTC,CATGISYNEQFF
TRBV28,many,15,TRBD1,TRBJ2-7,TGTGCCAGCAGGACGATTGGACAGGGAGGTAACGAGCAGTACTTC,CASRTIGQGGNEQYF
TRBV29-1,few,11,-,TRBJ1-2,TGCAGCGTTGTTTCAGGGTATGGCTACACCTTC,CSVVSGYGYTF
TRBV7-9,few,14,TRBD2,TRBJ2-7,TGTGCCAGCAGCTCGACTAGCGGGAACTACGAGCAGTACTTC,CASSSTSGNYEQYF
TRBV20-1,many,16,-,TRBJ2-3,TGCAGTGCTCCCATTACCCGGACGATGCATCTCGATACGCAGTATTTT,CSAPITRTMHLDTQYF
TRBV7-9,few,15,-,TRBJ2-1,TGTGCCAGCAGCTACTACAGGGGCCCGGGGGGTGAGCAGTTCTTC,CASSYYRGPGGEQFF
TRBV7-2,many,13,-,TRBJ2-1,TGTGCCAGCAGCACAGGGAATAGGAATGAGCAGTTCTTC,CASSTGNRNEQFF
TRBV4-2,many,15,-,TRBJ2-2,TGTGCCAGCAGCCGGGAGACCTCGAACACCGGGGAGCTGTTTTTT,CASSRETSNTGELFF
TRBV7-8,-,14,-,TRBJ2-1,TGTGCCAGCAGCTTGTACGTAAGGCCAATTGAGCAGTTCTTC,CASSLYVRPIEQFF
TRBV20-1,few,12,-,TRBJ2-1,TGCAGTGCTCTTGCGGCGTCCAATGAGCAGTTCTTC,CSALAASNEQFF
TRBV20-1,-,13,-,TRBJ1-2,TGCAGTGCTGGAGACAGGACGAACTATGGCTACACCTTC,CSAGDRTNYGYTF
TRBV5-1,many,15,-,TRBJ2-3,TGCGCCAGCCCACACCTCCGTGGGTCCACAGATACGCAGTATTTT,CASPHLRGSTDTQYF
TRBV11-2,few,15,TRBD2,TRBJ2-2,TGTGCCACCCTAGCGGGATCCGGTCGGTCCGGGGAGCTGTTTTTT,CATLAGSGRSGELFF
TRBV3-1,few,17,TRBD2,TRBJ2-3,TGTGCCAGCAGCCAAGATCTTGGGACTACCCGCACAGATACGCAGTATTTT,CASSQDLGTTRTDTQYF
TRBV6-5,-,15,TRBD1,TRBJ2-5,TGTGCCAGCAGTTATTCGACGACAGGGAGAGAGACCCAGTACTTC,CASSYSTTGRETQYF
TRBV12-3/TRBV12-4,few,15,-,TRBJ1-1,TGTGCCAGCACCCTTGCCGCCAGGGTAGTTCCTGAAGCTTTCTTT,CASTLAARVVPEAFF
TRBV6-1,many,14,-,TRBJ1-4,TGTGCCAGCAGCAGACCGGGATTGGGGGAAAAACTGTTTTTT,CASSRPGLGEKLFF
TRBV27,few,15,-,TRBJ2-6,TGTGCCAGCAGTTTAATCACCTCTGGGGCCAACGTCCTGACTTTC,CASSLITSGANVLTF
TRBV24-1,-,14,-,TRBJ1-5,TGTGCCACCAGTGAAGGTGGCTTGGGGCAGCCCCAGCATTTT,CATSEGGLGQPQHF
TRBV6-1,-,14,TRBD1,TRBJ1-2,TGTGCCAGCACCGACCACAGGGGAGGGTATGGCTACACCTTC,CASTDHRGGYGYTF